The present T cell receptor beta chain was sequenced within a study of a mutant IDH1 vaccine in newly diagnosed glioma. This clone came up a few times. Its target is not known. Clones were read by immunoSEQ multiplex PCR, and TCRdb kept only the in-frame ones, dropping some. This table has fewer than 40,000 clones, around 82% appearing once. Trimming removed 5 bases at V and 5 bases at J, with 10 bases between. The CDR3 runs to 13 residues. Germline CDR1 is MNHEY and CDR2 is SMNVEV (reference sequence). The time point was: week 5, during vaccination. Each vaccine dose was 300 ug of mutant IDH1 20-mer peptide, with topical imiquimod.

The receptor comes from a man aged 35-49 years with glioma. The V gene is TRBV27, the J gene TRBJ1-5; no reliable D call. The sample in question was PBMCs, obtained from a glioma patient whose treatment included an IDH1 peptide vaccine. This CDR3 reads CASSIRWDQPQHF. For the CDR3, the DNA is TGTGCCAGCAGTATTAGGTGGGATCAGCCCCAGCATTTT.